These 29 T cell receptor beta chains originate from one sample sequenced in a study of human CD8 memory T cell subsets. Generation of TCR beta libraries used UMI-labeled 5' RACE. TCRdb re-called the 5' RACE reads and gives one entry per CDR3 protein, without DNA. The table for this sample gives about 4,000 distinct CDR3 sequences. The sequenced sample consisted of CD8+ T cells from PBMCs. The receptor source for this set is a human donor in good health.

This chain uses TRBV29-1 with TRBJ1-2. Per the germline V gene, CDR1 is SQVTM and CDR2 is ANQGSEA. This CDR3 has 11 residues. The CDR3 loop reads CSCGQRSGYTF.

The chain employs TRBV15 and TRBJ2-2; with no DNA, the TCRdb D assignment of TRBD1 cannot be verified. The length of the CDR3 is 14 residues. In germline, CDR1 is LNHNV, CDR2 YYDKDF (reference sequence). The CDR3 here is CATGWGGRTGELFF.

The chain carries TRBV7-8 and TRBJ2-1; the TRBD2 assignment by TCRdb is unverifiable without DNA. CDR3 size: 15 residues. Germline assignment: CDR1 SGHVS and CDR2 FQNEAQ. The CDR3: CASSFWRSGANEQFF.

Judged by frequency, this clonotype is large. The chain links TRBV6-2 or TRBV6-3 to TRBJ2-2; the D gene TCRdb calls, TRBD1, cannot be checked with no DNA. CDR1 is MNHEY, CDR2 SVGEGT, per germline. The CDR3 loop spans 17 amino acids. Here the CDR3 reads CASSTPVGGPGTGELFF.

J is TRBJ2-2 and V is TRBV20-1; TCRdb's D call of TRBD2 is untestable without DNA. From germline, CDR1 is DFQATT and CDR2 SNEGSKA (reference sequence). The CDR3 runs to 16 residues. CDR3 loop: CSARDVGSGDTGELFF.

Frequency places this clonotype as medium-sized. The gene calls are TRBV4-2 and TRBJ1-2; TCRdb reports TRBD1, a call that lacks DNA to check it against. The CDR3 runs to 15 residues. CDR1 LGHNA and CDR2 YNFKEQ come from the germline V gene. This chain's CDR3 is CASSHDRDRGGGYTF.

Measured by frequency, this clonotype is medium-sized (0.01 to 0.1%). The genes are TRBV6-2 or TRBV6-3 and TRBJ2-7; TCRdb returns TRBD1, unconfirmable since there is no DNA. The CDR3 runs to 13 residues. Germline CDR1 and CDR2: MNHEY and SVGEGT. CDR3 region: CASLGQGAYEQYF.

This chain connects TRBV6-2 or TRBV6-3 to TRBJ2-7; the D gene TCRdb calls, TRBD2, cannot be checked with no DNA. CDR3 length: 13 residues. Germline V gene lookup returns CDR1 MNHEY and CDR2 SVGEGT. The CDR3 loop is CASVLSGAYEQYF.

The V and J genes are TRBV20-1 and TRBJ2-2; TCRdb selects TRBD2, and the lack of DNA leaves this call unchecked. Germline V lookup: CDR1 DFQATT, CDR2 SNEGSKA (reference sequence). The CDR3 covers 17 residues. The CDR3 sequence is CSARHLSSGGDTGELFF.

The rearrangement uses TRBV7-9 and TRBJ2-2. The CDR3 is 15 amino acids. From germline, CDR1 is SEHNR and CDR2 FQNEAQ (reference sequence). The CDR3 sequence: CASSLKGSNTGELFF.

The rearrangement links TRBV20-1 to TRBJ2-1; as DNA is missing, the TRBD2 call by TCRdb cannot be tested. This CDR3 is built from 15 residues. CDR1 DFQATT and CDR2 SNEGSKA come from the germline V gene (reference sequence). The CDR3 sequence is CSAHPPTSGKNEQFF.

This clonotype is identified as medium-sized (0.01 to 0.1%) from frequency. V gene TRBV20-1 combines with J gene TRBJ1-2; the TCRdb call, TRBD1, lacks DNA for checking. The CDR3 covers 12 residues. Germline loops: CDR1 DFQATT, CDR2 SNEGSKA (reference sequence). The CDR3 loop reads CSARPGGYGYTF.

The chain uses TRBV30 and TRBJ2-2; TCRdb gives TRBD1 as the D gene, but with no DNA this cannot be confirmed. The length of the CDR3 is 16 residues. The germline V gene has CDR1 GTSNPN and CDR2 SVGIG (reference sequence). The CDR3 is CAWSVGHRGSTGELFF. The complete variable domain, with remaining parts taken from reference TRBV30 and TRBJ2-2, reads SQTIHQWPATLVQPVGSPLSLECTVEGTSNPNLYWYRQAAGRGLQLLFYSVGIGQISSEVPQNLSASRPQDRQFILSSKKLLLSDSGFYLCAWSVGHRGSTGELFFGEGSRLTVL.

J is TRBJ2-5 and V is TRBV4-2; TCRdb calls TRBD2, which cannot be checked without DNA. Germline loops: CDR1 LGHNA, CDR2 YNFKEQ. This CDR3 spans 16 amino acids. This chain's CDR3 is CASSPSLGEGQETQYF.

The CDR3 spells CASSLPSQGGPYYEQYF. V is TRBV7-2 and J is TRBJ2-7; the TRBD1 assignment by TCRdb is unverifiable without DNA. CDR1 SGHTA and CDR2 FQGNSA come from the germline V gene. The CDR3 is made up of 17 amino acids.

The CDR3 reads CASSEFDRQGIRSSYNEQFF. The rearrangement uses TRBV25-1 and TRBJ2-1; the D call from TCRdb, TRBD1, cannot be confirmed without DNA. The CDR3 is 20 residues long. CDR1 is MGHDK and CDR2 is SYGVNS in the germline V gene.

This clonotype registers large (0.1 to 1%) by frequency. The CDR3 loop reads CASSLYPGGMNTEAFF. J is TRBJ1-1 and V is TRBV27; TCRdb calls TRBD1, which cannot be checked without DNA. The V gene's germline CDR1 is MNHEY and CDR2 SMNVEV (reference sequence). The CDR3 spans 16 residues.

Judged by frequency, this clonotype is medium-sized (0.01 to 0.1%). The chain combines TRBV11-3 with TRBJ1-1; TCRdb's assignment of TRBD1 cannot be checked, as there is no DNA. The CDR3 runs to 14 residues. The germline gives CDR1 SGHNT, CDR2 YENEEA. The CDR3 loop is CASSLAGVGTEAFF.

The chain couples TRBV6-2 or TRBV6-3 to TRBJ2-7; without DNA, the TCRdb call of TRBD1 cannot be checked. The germline V gene has CDR1 MNHEY and CDR2 SVGEGT. The CDR3 is 17 residues long. The CDR3 spells CASTYVAGTGGRYEQYF.

The chain has TRBV5-1 and TRBJ1-1; without DNA, the TCRdb call of TRBD1 cannot be checked. The CDR3 has 14 residues. Germline V gene lookup returns CDR1 SGHRS and CDR2 YFSETQ. The CDR3 region is CASSWQPGGTEAFF. Supplemented by reference TRBV5-1 and TRBJ1-1, the full variable domain reads KAGVTQTPRYLIKTRGQQVTLSCSPISGHRSVSWYQQTPGQGLQFLFEYFSETQRNKGNFPGRFSGRQFSNSRSEMNVSTLELGDSALYLCASSWQPGGTEAFFGQGTRLTVV.

The chain carries TRBV27 and TRBJ2-1. This CDR3 has 16 amino acids. Germline CDR1 reads MNHEY; CDR2 reads SMNVEV (reference sequence). CDR3 sequence reads: CASSPEQSSSYNEQFF.

This chain connects TRBV6-2 or TRBV6-3 to TRBJ2-1. This CDR3 has 11 amino acids. The germline gives CDR1 MNHEY, CDR2 SVGEGT. CDR3: CASSPYNEQFF.

V and J are TRBV28 and TRBJ1-2. There are 13 residues in the CDR3. The germline V gene encodes CDR1 MDHEN and CDR2 SYDVKM. CDR3 region: CASTLGVFGGYTF.

The J gene is TRBJ2-1, the V gene TRBV6-2 or TRBV6-3; TCRdb selects TRBD1, and the lack of DNA leaves this call unchecked. Germline loops: CDR1 MNHEY, CDR2 SVGEGT. This CDR3 contains 15 residues. The CDR3 sequence is CASSYRDPSYNEQFF.

This clonotype is medium-sized by frequency. CDR3 amino acids: CASSDSQNTEAFF. The chain couples TRBV6-4 to TRBJ1-1. The CDR3 covers 13 residues. Germline V CDR1 and CDR2: MRHNA, SNTAGT.

This clonotype counts as medium-sized by frequency. The chain recombines TRBV3-1 with TRBJ2-5. CDR3 size: 17 residues. The germline CDR1 and CDR2 sequences are LGHDT and YNNKEL (reference sequence). CDR3 region: CASSQYSGSEGQETQYF.

This sequence joins TRBV20-1 and TRBJ2-3; the D call from TCRdb, TRBD1, cannot be confirmed without DNA. Germline lookup yields CDR1 DFQATT and CDR2 SNEGSKA (reference sequence). This CDR3 is built from 14 residues. CDR3 residues: CSARVQGGTDTQYF.

V usage is TRBV20-1 and J usage is TRBJ1-5. The CDR3 loop spans 15 amino acids. Looked up from germline, CDR1 is DFQATT and CDR2 is SNEGSKA (reference sequence). The CDR3 protein is CSARDGGKEIQPQHF.

The genes are TRBV5-6 and TRBJ1-6. Per germline, CDR1 SGHDT and CDR2 YYEEEE. The CDR3 runs to 11 residues. The CDR3 is CASSFCSPLHF. The complete variable domain, with remaining parts taken from reference TRBV5-6 and TRBJ1-6, reads DAGVTQSPTHLIKTRGQQVTLRCSPKSGHDTVSWYQQALGQGPQFIFQYYEEEERQRGNFPDRFSGHQFPNYSSELNVNALLLGDSALYLCASSFCSPLHFGNGTRLTVT.